Listed below are T cell receptor beta chains from one sample, sequenced in a study of T-cell memory formation after mild COVID-19. TCRdb re-called the 5' RACE reads through MiXCR, storing one row per CDR3 protein. Here the sample spans about 49,000 distinct CDR3 sequences, less than 35% being singletons. What was sequenced was PBMCs or a T cell subset sorted from them (not recorded which). These receptors all stem from a man between 18 and 35 years old who had mild COVID-19 (a few samples of this study predate the infection). Cell type and time point are not known. The CDR3 runs from the conserved cysteine through the conserved F or W. The D gene is left open where the match is weak. The listing skips clone size in some rows; elsewhere it reads once, few, many or a size class.

clone_size,j_call,d_call,v_call,cdr3_aa,cdr3_nt
few,TRBJ2-3,TRBD2,TRBV4-2,CASSQELTSWVDTQYF,TGTGCCAGCAGCCAAGAGTTGACTAGCTGGGTAGATACGCAGTATTTT
few,TRBJ2-6,NA,TRBV6-5,CASRKGVVVGANVLTF,TGTGCCAGCCGGAAGGGTGTTGTAGTCGGGGCCAACGTCCTGACTTTC
once,TRBJ2-6,NA,TRBV6-5,CASFGGSNPSGANVLTF,TGTGCCAGCTTTGGGGGCTCAAACCCCTCTGGGGCCAACGTCCTGACTTTC
NA,TRBJ2-5,NA,TRBV7-9,CASLGGHQTQYF,TGTGCCAGCTTGGGGGGCCACCAGACCCAGTACTTC
NA,TRBJ2-3,TRBD2,TRBV11-2,CASSLEGTSGGLGTDTQYF,TGTGCCAGCAGCTTAGAGGGGACTAGCGGGGGGCTCGGCACAGATACGCAGTATTTT
NA,TRBJ1-4,NA,TRBV29-1,CSVRGTIIEKLFF,TGCAGCGTCCGCGGGACGATCATTGAAAAACTGTTTTTT
few,TRBJ1-2,NA,TRBV12-3/TRBV12-4,CASSLDTARGYTF,TGTGCCAGCAGTCTGGACACCGCTCGGGGCTACACCTTC
NA,TRBJ2-7,NA,TRBV5-5,CASSLSGWDRLEQYF,TGTGCCAGCAGCTTGTCTGGCTGGGATCGGCTCGAGCAGTACTTC
NA,TRBJ1-2,NA,TRBV7-9,CATPKGRGANYGYTF,TGTGCCACCCCAAAAGGGCGCGGGGCTAACTATGGCTACACCTTC
NA,TRBJ2-5,NA,TRBV7-9,CASSLGAPGTPQETQYF,TGTGCCAGCAGCTTAGGGGCCCCCGGGACCCCCCAAGAGACCCAGTACTTC
few,TRBJ2-3,TRBD2,TRBV5-5,CASSLGGVAGTTPDTQYF,TGTGCCAGCAGCTTGGGGGGCGTAGCGGGGACGACTCCAGATACGCAGTATTTT
many,TRBJ1-1,NA,TRBV5-5,CASSLGGGTEAFF,TGTGCCAGCAGCCTCGGAGGGGGCACTGAAGCTTTCTTT
few,TRBJ1-1,NA,TRBV6-5,CASSDSRGTEAFF,TGTGCCAGCAGTGACAGTCGGGGCACTGAAGCTTTCTTT
few,TRBJ2-1,NA,TRBV7-9,CASSPLALNEQFF,TGTGCCAGCAGCCCACTAGCTCTCAATGAGCAGTTCTTC
few,TRBJ2-1,TRBD2,TRBV3-1,CASSPGLAGGIYYNEQFF,TGTGCCAGCAGCCCGGGACTAGCGGGGGGCATCTACTACAATGAGCAGTTCTTC
few,TRBJ2-1,TRBD1,TRBV7-2,CASSLRDSHNEQFF,TGTGCCAGCAGCTTAAGGGACAGTCACAATGAGCAGTTCTTC
NA,TRBJ2-7,TRBD1,TRBV10-3,CAIRRTGAYEQYF,TGTGCCATCAGGAGGACAGGAGCCTACGAGCAGTACTTC
NA,TRBJ2-2,NA,TRBV5-1,CASSLAGGAGELFF,TGCGCCAGCAGCTTGGCTGGGGGCGCCGGGGAGCTGTTTTTT
many,TRBJ2-3,NA,TRBV10-3,CATRTESTDTQYF,TGTGCCACCCGGACGGAGAGCACAGATACGCAGTATTTT
NA,TRBJ1-1,TRBD1,TRBV5-6,CASSLDTGTGVNTEAFF,TGTGCCAGCAGCTTGGATACCGGGACAGGGGTGAACACTGAAGCTTTCTTT
NA,TRBJ2-5,NA,TRBV11-2,CASSLSPEQETQYF,TGTGCCAGCAGCTTATCCCCGGAGCAAGAGACCCAGTACTTC
NA,TRBJ1-5,NA,TRBV6-2/TRBV6-3,CASSYVDWVLSNQPQHF,TGTGCCAGCAGTTACGTGGACTGGGTTCTGAGCAATCAGCCCCAGCATTTT
NA,TRBJ2-1,TRBD2,TRBV20-1,CSSPGTSGGPIIFNEQFF,TGCAGCTCCCCCGGGACTAGCGGGGGGCCGATTATCTTCAATGAGCAGTTCTTC
few,TRBJ1-2,TRBD1,TRBV4-2,CASSQPQGAGGYTF,TGTGCCAGCAGCCAACCGCAGGGGGCGGGTGGCTACACCTTC
NA,TRBJ2-3,NA,TRBV24-1,CATSPSPMVFSTDTQYF,TGTGCCACCAGCCCCTCTCCGATGGTTTTTAGCACAGATACGCAGTATTTT
few,TRBJ2-3,TRBD2,TRBV7-7,CASSDDLAGSTDTQYF,TGTGCCAGCAGCGACGACTTAGCGGGGAGCACAGATACGCAGTATTTT
few,TRBJ1-2,NA,TRBV6-5,CASSYSSRGYGYTF,TGTGCCAGCAGTTACTCCTCCAGGGGCTATGGCTACACCTTC
few,TRBJ2-3,NA,TRBV9,CASSVRGLERAQYF,TGTGCCAGCAGCGTACGGGGTCTCGAGCGGGCGCAGTATTTT
NA,TRBJ1-3,NA,TRBV3-1,CASSPRTYDSGNTIYF,TGTGCCAGCAGCCCCCGGACGTACGACTCTGGAAACACCATATATTTT
NA,TRBJ1-1,NA,TRBV3-1,CASSQENTEAFF,TGTGCCAGCAGCCAAGAGAACACTGAAGCTTTCTTT
NA,TRBJ2-7,TRBD2,TRBV7-2,CASSYSGGPLEQYF,TGTGCCAGCAGTTATAGCGGGGGGCCCCTCGAGCAGTACTTC
NA,TRBJ2-2,TRBD2,TRBV7-8,CASSYSGVGTGELFF,TGTGCCAGCAGCTACAGCGGGGTGGGCACCGGGGAGCTGTTTTTT
NA,TRBJ2-5,TRBD2,TRBV4-1,CASSPGTSGGMETQYF,TGCGCCAGCAGCCCTGGGACTAGCGGGGGTATGGAGACCCAGTACTTC
NA,TRBJ2-2,NA,TRBV6-5,CASSPWDDLPRDGELFF,TGTGCCAGCAGCCCCTGGGACGATCTCCCTCGAGACGGGGAGCTGTTTTTT
NA,TRBJ2-7,NA,TRBV7-8,CASITSRGPMLEQYF,TGTGCCAGCATCACGTCACGGGGGCCCATGCTCGAGCAGTACTTC
NA,TRBJ1-4,NA,TRBV27,CAVRGPTNEKLFF,TGTGCCGTCAGGGGACCAACTAATGAAAAACTGTTTTTT
NA,TRBJ2-2,NA,TRBV29-1,CSGGVSDTGELFF,TGCAGCGGAGGGGTATCGGACACCGGGGAGCTGTTTTTT
NA,TRBJ2-6,NA,TRBV4-1,CASSPVERGANVLTF,TGCGCCAGCAGCCCAGTCGAACGTGGGGCCAACGTCCTGACTTTC
few,TRBJ1-2,NA,TRBV13,CASSLMGWGWGVSNYGYTF,TGTGCCAGCAGCTTAATGGGATGGGGGTGGGGAGTCTCCAACTATGGCTACACCTTC
few,TRBJ2-1,TRBD2,TRBV4-3,CASSLGSGHNEQFF,TGCGCCAGCAGCCTCGGTAGCGGGCACAATGAGCAGTTCTTC
NA,TRBJ2-2,NA,TRBV2,CASGGGTNTGELFF,TGTGCCAGCGGCGGCGGGACCAACACCGGGGAGCTGTTTTTT
few,TRBJ1-5,NA,TRBV2,CASGGHRIQNQPQHF,TGTGCCAGCGGAGGTCATCGGATACAAAATCAGCCCCAGCATTTT
NA,TRBJ2-7,NA,TRBV5-1,CASSLNRKDYEQYF,TGCGCCAGCAGCTTGAATCGGAAAGACTACGAGCAGTACTTC
NA,TRBJ1-5,NA,TRBV5-1,CASSLEGQGNQPQHF,TGCGCCAGCAGCTTGGAAGGGCAGGGTAATCAGCCCCAGCATTTT
NA,TRBJ2-3,NA,TRBV4-1,CASSQDDADTQYF,TGCGCCAGCAGCCAAGATGACGCAGATACGCAGTATTTT
NA,TRBJ1-2,NA,TRBV4-3,CASSLVPPRDGYTF,TGCGCCAGCAGCCTCGTTCCACCCCGAGATGGCTACACCTTC
NA,TRBJ1-2,NA,TRBV6-5,CASRQPPNYGYTF,TGTGCCAGTAGACAGCCACCTAACTATGGCTACACCTTC
NA,TRBJ2-1,NA,TRBV3-1,CASSQTQLTREQFF,TGTGCCAGCAGCCAAACACAACTGACTCGTGAGCAGTTCTTC
few,TRBJ2-7,TRBD1,TRBV7-8,CASSGRDRVTYEQYF,TGTGCCAGCAGCGGCCGGGACAGGGTCACATACGAGCAGTACTTC
NA,TRBJ2-4,NA,TRBV5-5,CASGDSQVAKNIQYF,TGTGCCAGCGGTGACAGCCAAGTCGCCAAAAACATTCAGTACTTC
few,TRBJ2-2,NA,TRBV24-1,CATSDYTQGEGTGELFF,TGTGCCACCAGTGATTATACACAGGGCGAAGGCACCGGGGAGCTGTTTTTT
NA,TRBJ2-5,NA,TRBV5-1,CASSLWSEETQYF,TGCGCCAGCAGCTTGTGGTCGGAGGAGACCCAGTACTTC
few,TRBJ1-6,NA,TRBV4-1,CASSQGDLLLAGNSPLHF,TGCGCCAGCAGCCAAGGAGACCTTTTGTTGGCCGGTAATTCACCCCTCCACTTT
NA,TRBJ1-2,NA,TRBV25-1,CASSETAEGDYGYTF,TGTGCCAGCAGTGAAACTGCAGAAGGGGACTATGGCTACACCTTC